Each of the 25 T cell receptor beta chains below was sequenced from the same sample in a study of response to subunit inactivated influenza vaccine. Each CDR3 protein gets one entry after TCRdb re-called the RT-PCR reads with MiXCR. The sample holds roughly 500,000 distinct CDR3 sequences, more than 15% seen once. This sample comprised CD4+ T cells sorted from PBMCs, obtained around 25 months after vaccination. The receptor source for this set is a man between 50 and 75 years old who received an inactivated influenza vaccine.

This sequence joins TRBV24-1 and TRBJ1-2, with 7 positions matching TRBD1. Looked up from germline, CDR1 is KGHDR and CDR2 is SFDVKD. The CDR3 is 14 residues long. V was clipped by 4 bases and J by 6 bases; unmatched bases: 7. In DNA, the CDR3 is TGTGCCACCAGTGACCGGGGACAGCTCCATGGCTACACCTTC. It translates to CATSDRGQLHGYTF.

The genes are TRBV2 and TRBJ2-5; the D call may be TRBD1 or TRBD2 (5 bases each). The CDR3 extends over 11 amino acids. CDR1 is SNHLY, CDR2 FYNNEI, per germline. With 11 bases removed from V and 2 bases from J, the gap between germline ends came to 9 bases. CDR3 in DNA: TGTGCCTCGGGGCAGCAAGAGACCCAGTACTTC. As protein: CASGQQETQYF.

In this sample, this clonotype turned up a few times. The chain combines TRBV4-1 with TRBJ2-7; a possible D gene is TRBD2 (5 bases). CDR1 and CDR2 (germline): MGHRA, YSYEKL. CDR3 length: 13 residues. V was cut by 3 bases and J by 10 bases, with 16 bases left in between. This CDR3 is CASSQDWIGEQYF. DNA of the CDR3: TGCGCCAGCAGCCAGGACTGGATTGGTGAACAGTACTTC.

The chain combines TRBV4-2 with TRBJ1-2; tentatively, D is TRBD1 (6 bases). Trimming left V 0 bases short and J 8 bases short, with 13 bases between. Germline V gene data show CDR1 as LGHNA and CDR2 as YNFKEQ. CDR3 length: 14 residues. Here the CDR3 reads CASSQEIQGRGYTF. DNA for the CDR3: TGTGCCAGCAGCCAAGAAATTCAGGGGAGAGGCTACACCTTC.

The V and J genes are TRBV29-1 and TRBJ2-7, with TRBD1 as a possible D gene (6 bases). Germline-derived CDR1 and CDR2 are SQVTM and ANQGSEA. Trimming pared 3 bases from V and 4 bases from J, leaving 13 bases between. The CDR3 has 13 residues. This chain's CDR3 is CSVDGQGLYEQYF. The CDR3 DNA reads as TGCAGCGTTGACGGGCAGGGGTTATACGAGCAGTACTTC.

This chain uses TRBV20-1 with TRBJ1-5, with D maybe TRBD1 (6 bases). This CDR3 contains 13 residues. Trimming shortened V by 5 bases and J by 5 bases, and 13 bases separated the two germline ends. CDR1 is DFQATT, CDR2 SNEGSKA, per germline (reference sequence). CDR3 loop: CSASGEYDQPQHF. The CDR3 DNA reads as TGCAGTGCTTCAGGGGAGTACGATCAGCCCCAGCATTTT.

Ten or more counts support this clonotype. This chain connects TRBV5-1 to TRBJ2-7; 12 bases match TRBD2. The V gene end was trimmed by 1 base and the J gene end by 8 bases; junction bases not matched to a gene: 13. CDR1 is SGHRS and CDR2 is YFSETQ in the germline V gene. This CDR3 region has 17 residues. The CDR3 reads CASSLQASGRAGSQQYF. The CDR3 region has the DNA TGCGCCAGCAGCTTGCAGGCTAGCGGGAGGGCCGGTTCCCAGCAGTACTTC.

The chain is built from TRBV20-1 and TRBJ2-3; tentatively, D is TRBD2 (5 bases). The V end was cut by 1 base, the J end by 4 bases, with 15 bases between. CDR1 and CDR2 from the germline V gene are DFQATT and SNEGSKA (reference sequence). This CDR3 is built from 15 residues. The CDR3 sequence: CSARVPSRFADTQYF. CDR3 nucleotide sequence: TGCAGTGCTAGAGTCCCTAGCAGGTTTGCAGATACGCAGTATTTT.

This sequence joins TRBV12-3 or TRBV12-4 and TRBJ2-7; possible D gene TRBD2, 6 bases. The CDR3 sequence is 14 residues long. V lost 7 bases, J lost 6 bases, and 19 bases lay in between. CDR3 sequence: CASTMGLKTSEQYF. CDR3 DNA: TGTGCCAGCACCATGGGACTCAAAACTAGCGAGCAGTACTTC.

In this sample, this clonotype turned up many times. This chain uses TRBV12-3 or TRBV12-4 with TRBJ2-5, with 10 bases that match TRBD1. The CDR3 loop spans 15 amino acids. Trimming took 4 bases from V and 1 from J; bases not matched to a gene: 3. The CDR3 DNA sequence: TGTGCCAGCAGTTCGGGACAGGGGACCCAAGAGACCCAGTACTTC. Protein: CASSSGQGTQETQYF.

This clonotype has just a few counts. This chain joins TRBV19 and TRBJ2-1, with 9 bases aligning to TRBD1. The germline CDR1 and CDR2 sequences are LNHDA and SQIVND (reference sequence). The length of the CDR3 is 16 residues. V gave up 7 bases and J gave up 3 bases; unmatched junction bases: 10. The CDR3 DNA is TGTGCCAGTACCCCCACCGGGACAGGGTTCTACAATGAGCAGTTCTTC. It is translated as CASTPTGTGFYNEQFF.

With regard to this clonotype: At one end the junction does not follow the germline gene, possibly because of a read error. The gene calls are TRBV7-9 and TRBJ2-7; D gene ambiguous. The CDR3 contains 11 residues. Germline V gene data show CDR1 as SEHNR and CDR2 as FQNEAQ (reference sequence). The CDR3 DNA sequence: TGTGCCAGCAGCGTCGACGCGGTGGCCCACTTC. Protein: CASSVDAVAHF.

This chain joins TRBV10-3 and TRBJ2-7, with TRBD1 identical over 8 bases. The CDR3 totals 15 residues. Germline V gene data show CDR1 as ENHRY and CDR2 as SYGVKD. With V trimmed by 6 bases and J by 2 bases, 9 bases remained unmatched. The CDR3 spells CAIRRQGQGPYEQYF. CDR3 in DNA: TGTGCCATCAGACGTCAAGGACAGGGTCCCTACGAGCAGTACTTC.

This clonotype has more than one count but fewer than ten. CDR3 nucleotide sequence: TGCGCCAGCAGCCCCAGGGTCCCTCGGGAGACCCAGTACTTC. Amino acids: CASSPRVPRETQYF. The V gene is TRBV5-1, the J gene TRBJ2-5; perhaps TRBD1 as D (5 bases). V lost 4 bases, J lost 5 bases, and 15 bases lay in between. Looked up from germline, CDR1 is SGHRS and CDR2 is YFSETQ. This CDR3 is 14 amino acids long.

The chain combines TRBV29-1 with TRBJ2-1; 7 bases match TRBD2. V lost 7 bases to trimming and J lost 0 bases; unmatched junction nucleotides: 0. CDR1 and CDR2 (germline): SQVTM, ANQGSEA. This CDR3 is built from 12 residues. The CDR3 region is CSGGSSYNEQFF. In DNA, the CDR3 is TGCAGCGGCGGGAGCTCCTACAATGAGCAGTTCTTC.

This clonotype was counted ten times or more. V usage is TRBV4-1 and J usage is TRBJ1-2; 7 bases are a match to TRBD1. Germline V CDR1 and CDR2: MGHRA, YSYEKL. Trimming at V came to 1 base and at J to 4 bases, leaving 9 bases not matched to a gene. This CDR3 is 16 amino acids long. Here the CDR3 reads CASSQVTTGAGYGYTF. In DNA form, the CDR3 reads TGCGCCAGCAGCCAAGTTACCACAGGGGCGGGCTATGGCTACACCTTC.

There are a few counts of this clonotype. The rearrangement links TRBV15 to TRBJ2-5; the match to TRBD2 covers 13 bases. The ends lost 5 bases at V and 2 bases at J; junction bases unmatched: 8. This CDR3 contains 17 residues. Per germline, CDR1 LNHNV and CDR2 YYDKDF (reference sequence). The CDR3 DNA follows: TGTGCCACCAGCCTGGGACTAGCGGGGACCCGGCAAGAGACCCAGTACTTC. Encoded protein: CATSLGLAGTRQETQYF.

This clonotype has only a few counts. The genes are TRBV11-1 and TRBJ2-7, with unresolved D. The CDR3 spans 15 residues. Trimming removed 1 base from V and 2 bases from J, with 12 bases in between. Germline CDR1 is SGHAT and CDR2 is FQDESV (reference sequence). The CDR3 sequence: CASSLDDIPTYEQYF. The CDR3 region has the DNA TGTGCCAGCAGCTTAGATGATATCCCAACCTACGAGCAGTACTTC.

The chain couples TRBV11-2 to TRBJ2-7; D remains ambiguous. There are 14 residues in the CDR3. Per the germline V gene, CDR1 is SGHAT and CDR2 is FQNNGV. V lost 3 bases, J lost 7 bases, and 16 bases lay in between. CDR3: CASSFGGTRYEQYF. The CDR3 nucleotides read TGTGCCAGCAGCTTTGGCGGAACCCGTTATGAGCAGTACTTC.

V and J are TRBV5-8 and TRBJ2-7; D is perhaps TRBD2 (5 bases). V gave up 4 bases and J gave up 2 bases, with 13 bases separating them. Germline CDR1 and CDR2: SGHTS and YDEGEE. The CDR3 totals 14 residues. CDR3 bases: TGTGCCAGCAGCCTTGATCCCGGGACCTACGAGCAGTACTTC. This translates into CASSLDPGTYEQYF.

This clonotype has a count of ten or more. The CDR3 region has the DNA TGTGCCAGCAGCTTAAGGGGTGGGACTGAAGCTTTCTTT. This encodes CASSLRGGTEAFF. The chain links TRBV5-6 to TRBJ1-1; D is possibly TRBD1 (5 bases). The CDR3 has 13 amino acids. The germline CDR1 and CDR2 sequences are SGHDT and YYEEEE. With 2 bases removed from V and 5 bases from J, the gap between germline ends came to 10 bases. Looking up the rest from reference TRBV5-6 and TRBJ1-1 gives the full variable domain: DAGVTQSPTHLIKTRGQQVTLRCSPKSGHDTVSWYQQALGQGPQFIFQYYEEEERQRGNFPDRFSGHQFPNYSSELNVNALLLGDSALYLCASSLRGGTEAFFGQGTRLTVV.

This clonotype has a count of ten or more. V and J are TRBV15 and TRBJ1-2; D ambiguous. In germline, CDR1 is LNHNV, CDR2 YYDKDF (reference sequence). The CDR3 loop spans 13 amino acids. V was cut by 4 bases and J by 10 bases, with 16 bases left in between. CDR3: CATSIPVGEDYTF. Here the CDR3 DNA reads TGTGCCACCAGCATCCCGGTCGGGGAAGACTACACCTTC.

The chain carries TRBV19 and TRBJ1-4, with TRBD1 matching over 7 bases. This CDR3 is built from 14 residues. The V gene end was trimmed by 6 bases and the J gene end by 5 bases; junction bases not matched to a gene: 6. The germline V gene encodes CDR1 LNHDA and CDR2 SQIVND (reference sequence). CDR3 sequence: CASRKTGLNEKLFF. The CDR3 DNA sequence: TGTGCCAGTAGGAAGACAGGGCTAAATGAAAAACTGTTTTTT.

This clonotype was seen many times. V gene TRBV2 combines with J gene TRBJ2-1; 11 bases align to TRBD2. In germline, CDR1 is SNHLY, CDR2 FYNNEI. The CDR3 has 14 amino acids. The V and J ends lost 4 bases and 7 bases, in that order; junction bases with no gene match: 3. The CDR3 DNA is TGTGCCAGCAGTGTAGCGGGGGGGCCTAATGAGCAGTTCTTC. Translated, it gives CASSVAGGPNEQFF.

V usage is TRBV6-1 and J usage is TRBJ2-1; D is tentatively TRBD1 or TRBD2 (5 bases each). Per the germline V gene, CDR1 is MNHNS and CDR2 is SASEGT. V lost 8 bases and J lost 6, with 8 bases in between. This CDR3 is 11 amino acids long. CDR3 coding DNA: TGTGCCAGCCGGGACCGCAATGAGCAGTTCTTC. Its translation is CASRDRNEQFF.